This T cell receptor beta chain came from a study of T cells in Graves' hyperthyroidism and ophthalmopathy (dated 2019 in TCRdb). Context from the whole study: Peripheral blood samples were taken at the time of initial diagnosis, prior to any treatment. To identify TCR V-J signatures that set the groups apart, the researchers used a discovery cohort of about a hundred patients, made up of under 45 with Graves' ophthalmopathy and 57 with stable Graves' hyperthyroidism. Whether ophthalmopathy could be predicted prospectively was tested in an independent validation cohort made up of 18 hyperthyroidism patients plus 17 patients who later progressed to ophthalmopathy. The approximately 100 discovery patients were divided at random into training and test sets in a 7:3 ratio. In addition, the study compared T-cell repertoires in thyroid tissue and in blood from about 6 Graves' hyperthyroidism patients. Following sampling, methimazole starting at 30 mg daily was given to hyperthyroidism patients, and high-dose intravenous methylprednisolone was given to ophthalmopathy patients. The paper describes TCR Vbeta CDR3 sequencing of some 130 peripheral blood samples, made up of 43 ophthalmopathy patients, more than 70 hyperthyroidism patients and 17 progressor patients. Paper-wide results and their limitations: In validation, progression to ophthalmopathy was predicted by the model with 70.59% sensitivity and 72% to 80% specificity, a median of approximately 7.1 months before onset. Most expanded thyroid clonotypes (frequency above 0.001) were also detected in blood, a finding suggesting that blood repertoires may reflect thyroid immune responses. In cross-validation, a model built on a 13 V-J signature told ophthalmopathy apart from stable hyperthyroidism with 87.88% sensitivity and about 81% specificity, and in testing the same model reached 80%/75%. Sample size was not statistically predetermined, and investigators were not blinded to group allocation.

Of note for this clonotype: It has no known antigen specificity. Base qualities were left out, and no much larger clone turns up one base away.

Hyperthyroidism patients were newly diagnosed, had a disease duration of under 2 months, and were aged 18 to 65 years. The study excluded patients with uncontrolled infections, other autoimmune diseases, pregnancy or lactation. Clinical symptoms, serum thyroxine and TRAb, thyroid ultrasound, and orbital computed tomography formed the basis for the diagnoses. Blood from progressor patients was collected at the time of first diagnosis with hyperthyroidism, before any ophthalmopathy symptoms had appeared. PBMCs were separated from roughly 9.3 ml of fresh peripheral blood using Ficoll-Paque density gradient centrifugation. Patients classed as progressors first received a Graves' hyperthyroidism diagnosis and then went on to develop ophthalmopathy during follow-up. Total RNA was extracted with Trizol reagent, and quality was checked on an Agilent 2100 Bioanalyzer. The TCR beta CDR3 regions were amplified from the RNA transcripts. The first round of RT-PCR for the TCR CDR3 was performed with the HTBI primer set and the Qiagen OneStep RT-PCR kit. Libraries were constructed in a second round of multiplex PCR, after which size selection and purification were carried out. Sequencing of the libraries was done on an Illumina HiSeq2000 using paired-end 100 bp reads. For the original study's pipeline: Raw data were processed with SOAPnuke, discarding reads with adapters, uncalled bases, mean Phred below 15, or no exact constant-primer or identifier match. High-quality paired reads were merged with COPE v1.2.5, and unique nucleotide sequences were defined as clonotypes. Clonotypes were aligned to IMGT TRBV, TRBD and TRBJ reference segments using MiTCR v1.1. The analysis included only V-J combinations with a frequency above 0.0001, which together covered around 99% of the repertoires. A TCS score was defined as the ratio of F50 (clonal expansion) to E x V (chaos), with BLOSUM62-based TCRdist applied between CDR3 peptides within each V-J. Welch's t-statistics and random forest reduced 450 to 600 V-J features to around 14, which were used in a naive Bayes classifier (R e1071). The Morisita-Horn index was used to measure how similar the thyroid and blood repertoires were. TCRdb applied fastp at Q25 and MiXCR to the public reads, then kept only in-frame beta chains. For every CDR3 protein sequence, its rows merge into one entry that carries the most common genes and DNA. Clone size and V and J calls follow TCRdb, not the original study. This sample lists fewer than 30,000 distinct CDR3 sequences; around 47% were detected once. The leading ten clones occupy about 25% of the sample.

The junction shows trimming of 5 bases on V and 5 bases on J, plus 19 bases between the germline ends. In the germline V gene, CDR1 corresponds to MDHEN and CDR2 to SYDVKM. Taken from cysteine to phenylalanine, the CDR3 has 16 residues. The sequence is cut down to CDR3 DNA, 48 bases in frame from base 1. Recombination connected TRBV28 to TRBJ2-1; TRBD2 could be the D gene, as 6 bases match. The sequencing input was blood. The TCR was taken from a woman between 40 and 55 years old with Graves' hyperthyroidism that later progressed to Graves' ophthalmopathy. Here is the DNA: TGTGCCAGCAGTCCCCAGGTGGGAGGCCATAACAATGAGCAGTTCTTC. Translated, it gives CASSPQVGGHNNEQFF.